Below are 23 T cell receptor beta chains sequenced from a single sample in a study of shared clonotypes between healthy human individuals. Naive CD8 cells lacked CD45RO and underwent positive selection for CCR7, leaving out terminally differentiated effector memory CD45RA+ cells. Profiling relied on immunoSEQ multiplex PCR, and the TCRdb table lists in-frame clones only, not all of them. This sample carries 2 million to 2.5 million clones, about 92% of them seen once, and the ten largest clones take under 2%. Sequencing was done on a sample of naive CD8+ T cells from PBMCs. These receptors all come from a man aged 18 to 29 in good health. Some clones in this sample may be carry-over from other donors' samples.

CDR3 residues: CASSSVATNEKLFF. The CDR3 DNA follows: TGTGCCAGCAGTTCCGTGGCAACTAATGAAAAACTGTTTTTT. This rearrangement joins TRBV27 to TRBJ1-4; no reliable D call. V was pared by 4 bases and J by 0 bases, with 6 bases between. The CDR3 has 14 amino acids. Germline V gene data show CDR1 as MNHEY and CDR2 as SMNVEV (reference sequence).

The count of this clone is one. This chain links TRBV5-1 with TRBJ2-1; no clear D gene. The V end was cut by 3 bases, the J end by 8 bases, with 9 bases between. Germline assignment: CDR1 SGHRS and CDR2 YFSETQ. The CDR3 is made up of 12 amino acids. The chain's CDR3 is CASSWGRDEQFF. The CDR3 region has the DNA TGCGCCAGCAGCTGGGGTCGAGATGAGCAGTTCTTC.

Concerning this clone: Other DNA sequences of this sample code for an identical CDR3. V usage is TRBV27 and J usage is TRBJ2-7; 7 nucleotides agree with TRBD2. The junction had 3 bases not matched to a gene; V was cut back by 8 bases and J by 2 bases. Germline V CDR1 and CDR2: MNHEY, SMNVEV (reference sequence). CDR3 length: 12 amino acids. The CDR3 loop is CASGRDPYEQYF. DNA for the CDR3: TGTGCCAGCGGGAGGGACCCCTACGAGCAGTACTTC.

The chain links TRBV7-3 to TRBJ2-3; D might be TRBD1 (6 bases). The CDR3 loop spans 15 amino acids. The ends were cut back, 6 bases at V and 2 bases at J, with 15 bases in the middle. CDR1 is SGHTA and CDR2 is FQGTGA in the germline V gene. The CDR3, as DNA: TGTGCCAGCAGACGCCGGGACAAGATCACAGATACGCAGTATTTT. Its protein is CASRRRDKITDTQYF. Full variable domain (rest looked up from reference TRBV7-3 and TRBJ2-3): GAGVSQTPSNKVTEKGKYVELRCDPISGHTALYWYRQSLGQGPEFLIYFQGTGAADDSGLPNDRFFAVRPEGSVSTLKIQRTERGDSAVYLCASRRRDKITDTQYFGPGTRLTVL.

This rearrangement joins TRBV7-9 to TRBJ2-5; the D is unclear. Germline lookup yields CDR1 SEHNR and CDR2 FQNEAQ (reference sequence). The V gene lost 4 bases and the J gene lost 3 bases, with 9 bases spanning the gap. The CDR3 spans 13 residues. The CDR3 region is CASSWAWEETQYF. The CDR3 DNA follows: TGTGCCAGCAGCTGGGCCTGGGAAGAGACCCAGTACTTC.

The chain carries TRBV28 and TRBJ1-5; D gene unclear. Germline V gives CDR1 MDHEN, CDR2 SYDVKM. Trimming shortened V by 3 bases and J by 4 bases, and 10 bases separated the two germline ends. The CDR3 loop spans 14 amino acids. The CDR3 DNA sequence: TGTGCCAGCAGTTTCGTCATAGCAAATCAGCCCCAGCATTTT. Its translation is CASSFVIANQPQHF. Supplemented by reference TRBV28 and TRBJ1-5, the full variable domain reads DVKVTQSSRYLVKRTGEKVFLECVQDMDHENMFWYRQDPGLGLRLIYFSYDVKMKEKGDIPEGYSVSREKKERFSLILESASTNQTSMYLCASSFVIANQPQHFGDGTRLSIL.

The CDR3 spells CSVEDWGQGIVNTEAFF. The CDR3 DNA sequence: TGCAGCGTTGAAGATTGGGGACAGGGAATCGTGAACACTGAAGCTTTCTTT. V is TRBV29-1 and J is TRBJ1-1, with 9 bases that match TRBD1. The germline V gene encodes CDR1 SQVTM and CDR2 ANQGSEA. V gave up 0 bases and J gave up 0 bases; unmatched junction bases: 8. The CDR3 runs to 17 residues. The whole variable domain, remainder taken from reference TRBV29-1 and TRBJ1-1, is SAVISQKPSRDICQRGTSLTIQCQVDSQVTMMFWYRQQPGQSLTLIATANQGSEATYESGFVIDKFPISRPNLTFSTLTVSNMSPEDSSIYLCSVEDWGQGIVNTEAFFGQGTRLTVV.

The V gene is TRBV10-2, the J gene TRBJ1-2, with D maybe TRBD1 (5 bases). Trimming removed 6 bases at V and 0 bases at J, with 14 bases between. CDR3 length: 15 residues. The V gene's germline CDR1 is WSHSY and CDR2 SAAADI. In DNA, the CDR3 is TGCGCCAGCAGGGGGGTTGCGGTAGCTAACTATGGCTACACCTTC. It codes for CASRGVAVANYGYTF.

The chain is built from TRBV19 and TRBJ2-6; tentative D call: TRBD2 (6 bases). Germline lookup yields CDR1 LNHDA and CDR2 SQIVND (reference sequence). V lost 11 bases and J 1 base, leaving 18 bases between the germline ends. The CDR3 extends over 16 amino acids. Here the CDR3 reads CAPRGIVESGANVLTF. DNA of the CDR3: TGTGCCCCCCGCGGGATTGTGGAGTCTGGGGCCAACGTCCTGACTTTC.

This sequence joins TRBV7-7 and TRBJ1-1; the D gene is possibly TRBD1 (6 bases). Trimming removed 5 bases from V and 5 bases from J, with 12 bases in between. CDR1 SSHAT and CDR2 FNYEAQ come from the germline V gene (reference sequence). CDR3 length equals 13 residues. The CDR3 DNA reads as TGTGCCAGCAGCCCAGGACAGTTGACTGAAGCTTTCTTT. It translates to CASSPGQLTEAFF.

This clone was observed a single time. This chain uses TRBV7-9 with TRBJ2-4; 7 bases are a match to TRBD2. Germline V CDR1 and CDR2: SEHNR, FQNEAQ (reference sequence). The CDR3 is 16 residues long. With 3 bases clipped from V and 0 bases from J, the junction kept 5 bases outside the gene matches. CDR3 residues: CASSFLGGVAKNIQYF. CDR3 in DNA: TGTGCCAGCAGCTTCCTTGGGGGGGTAGCCAAAAACATTCAGTACTTC.

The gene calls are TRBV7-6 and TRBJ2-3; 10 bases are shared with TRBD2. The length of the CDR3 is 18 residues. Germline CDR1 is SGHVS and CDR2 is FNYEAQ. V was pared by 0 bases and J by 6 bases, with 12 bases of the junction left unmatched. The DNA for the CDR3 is TGTGCCAGCAGCTTAGCGTCTAGCGGGAGACTTTCTTTGGATACGCAGTATTTT. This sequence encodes CASSLASSGRLSLDTQYF. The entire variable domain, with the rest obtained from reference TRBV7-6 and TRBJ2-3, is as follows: GAGVSQSPRYKVTKRGQDVALRCDPISGHVSLYWYRQALGQGPEFLTYFNYEAQQDKSGLPNDRFSAERPEGSISTLTIQRTEQRDSAMYRCASSLASSGRLSLDTQYFGPGTRLTVL.

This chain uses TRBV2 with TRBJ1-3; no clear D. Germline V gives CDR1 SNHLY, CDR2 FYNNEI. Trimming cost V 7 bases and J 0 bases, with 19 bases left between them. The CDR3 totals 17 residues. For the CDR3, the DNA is TGTGCCAGCAAGGTCGCCTCATTGTCCGGCTCTGGAAACACCATATATTTT. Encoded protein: CASKVASLSGSGNTIYF.

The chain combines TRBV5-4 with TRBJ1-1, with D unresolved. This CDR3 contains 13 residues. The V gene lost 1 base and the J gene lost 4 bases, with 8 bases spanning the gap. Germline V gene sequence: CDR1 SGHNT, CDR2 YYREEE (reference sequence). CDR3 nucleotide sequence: TGTGCCAGCAGCTTGTTAGGCAGCACTGAAGCTTTCTTT. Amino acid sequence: CASSLLGSTEAFF. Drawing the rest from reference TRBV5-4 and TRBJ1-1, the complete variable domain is ETGVTQSPTHLIKTRGQQVTLRCSSQSGHNTVSWYQQALGQGPQFIFQYYREEENGRGNFPPRFSGLQFPNYSSELNVNALELDDSALYLCASSLLGSTEAFFGQGTRLTVV.

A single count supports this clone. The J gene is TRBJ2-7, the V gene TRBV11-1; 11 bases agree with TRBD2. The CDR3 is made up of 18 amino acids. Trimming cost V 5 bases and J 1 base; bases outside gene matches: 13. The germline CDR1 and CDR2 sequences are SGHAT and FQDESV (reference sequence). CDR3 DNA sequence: TGTGCCAGCAGCCCGGGGGCTAGCGGGAGGCCTTTATCCTACGAGCAGTACTTC. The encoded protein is CASSPGASGRPLSYEQYF. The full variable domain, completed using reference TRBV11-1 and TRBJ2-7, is EAEVAQSPRYKITEKSQAVAFWCDPISGHATLYWYRQILGQGPELLVQFQDESVVDDSQLPKDRFSAERLKGVDSTLKIQPAELGDSAMYLCASSPGASGRPLSYEQYFGPGTRLTVT.

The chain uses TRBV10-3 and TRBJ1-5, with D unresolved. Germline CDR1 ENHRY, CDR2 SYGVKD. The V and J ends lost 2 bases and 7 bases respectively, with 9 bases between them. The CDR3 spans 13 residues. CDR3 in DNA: TGTGCCATCAGTGAGGAAAACACACAGCCCCAGCATTTT. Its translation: CAISEENTQPQHF.

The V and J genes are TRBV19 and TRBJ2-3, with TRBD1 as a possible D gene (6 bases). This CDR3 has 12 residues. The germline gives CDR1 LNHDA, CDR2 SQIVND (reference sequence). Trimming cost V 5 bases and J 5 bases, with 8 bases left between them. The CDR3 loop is CASSWGQDTQYF. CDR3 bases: TGTGCCAGTAGTTGGGGGCAAGATACGCAGTATTTT.

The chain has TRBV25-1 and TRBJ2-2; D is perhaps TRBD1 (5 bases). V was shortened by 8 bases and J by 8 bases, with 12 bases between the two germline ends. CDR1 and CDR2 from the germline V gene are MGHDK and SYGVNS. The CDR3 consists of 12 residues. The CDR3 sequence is CASGALRGELFF. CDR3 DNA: TGTGCCAGCGGGGCCCTCCGGGGGGAGCTGTTTTTT.

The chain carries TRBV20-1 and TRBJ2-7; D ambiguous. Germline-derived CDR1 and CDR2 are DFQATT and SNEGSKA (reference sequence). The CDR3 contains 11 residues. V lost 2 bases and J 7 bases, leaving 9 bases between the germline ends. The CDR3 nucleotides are TGCAGTGCTAGAACCAGCGTTGAGCAGTACTTC. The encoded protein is CSARTSVEQYF.

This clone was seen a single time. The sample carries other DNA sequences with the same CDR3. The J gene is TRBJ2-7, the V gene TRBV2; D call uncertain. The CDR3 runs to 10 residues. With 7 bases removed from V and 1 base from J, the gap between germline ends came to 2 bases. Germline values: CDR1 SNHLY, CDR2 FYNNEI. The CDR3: CASKSYEQYF. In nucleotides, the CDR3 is TGTGCCAGCAAATCCTACGAGCAGTACTTC.

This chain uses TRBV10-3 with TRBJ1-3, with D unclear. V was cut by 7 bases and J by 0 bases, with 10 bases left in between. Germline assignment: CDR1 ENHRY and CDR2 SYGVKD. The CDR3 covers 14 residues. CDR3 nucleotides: TGTGCCATCAATGACGGATACTCTGGAAACACCATATATTTT. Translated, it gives CAINDGYSGNTIYF.

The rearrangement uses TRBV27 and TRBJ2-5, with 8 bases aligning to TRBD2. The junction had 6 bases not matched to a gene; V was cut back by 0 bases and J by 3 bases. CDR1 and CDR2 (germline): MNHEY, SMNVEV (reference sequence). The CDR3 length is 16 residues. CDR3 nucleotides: TGTGCCAGCAGTTTATCCGTAGCGGGACTGGAAGAGACCCAGTACTTC. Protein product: CASSLSVAGLEETQYF.

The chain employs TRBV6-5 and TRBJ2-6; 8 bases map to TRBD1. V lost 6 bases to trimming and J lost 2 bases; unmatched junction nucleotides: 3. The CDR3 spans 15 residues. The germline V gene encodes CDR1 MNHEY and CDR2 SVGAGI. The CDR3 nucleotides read TGTGCCAGCAGCTCGACAGGGGCTGGGGCCAACGTCCTGACTTTC. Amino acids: CASSSTGAGANVLTF.